Each of the 8 T cell receptor beta chains below was sequenced from the same sample in a study of T cell changes during pregnancy in multiple sclerosis. Generated by immunoSEQ multiplex PCR, the TCRdb table keeps only in-frame clones and is missing some. This repertoire shows around 110,000 clones, roughly 92% found once; its top ten account for around 1.5%. This material consisted of peripheral blood, taken after pregnancy. The source of these receptors is a female donor with multiple sclerosis, enrolled in a pregnancy study.

The V gene is TRBV5-6, the J gene TRBJ1-1; possible D gene TRBD1, 5 bases. This CDR3 spans 14 amino acids. Trimming took 0 bases from V and 2 from J, leaving 8 bases between them. CDR1 and CDR2 from the germline V gene are SGHDT and YYEEEE. CDR3 in amino acids: CASSLVGPNTEAFF. The CDR3 DNA follows: TGTGCCAGCAGCTTGGTGGGGCCCAACACTGAAGCTTTCTTT.

The chain combines TRBV5-8 with TRBJ2-1; 9 bases line up with TRBD2. Trimming removed 6 bases from V and 10 bases from J; junction bases left unmatched: 14. The CDR3 has 15 residues. The V gene's germline CDR1 is SGHTS and CDR2 YDEGEE. CDR3 sequence reads: CASIFPGLAAREQFF. CDR3 coding DNA: TGTGCCAGCATTTTTCCGGGACTAGCCGCTCGGGAGCAGTTCTTC. The full variable domain, with the rest looked up from reference TRBV5-8 and TRBJ2-1, is EAGVTQSPTHLIKTRGQQATLRCSPISGHTSVYWYQQALGLGLQFLLWYDEGEERNRGNFPPRFSGRQFPNYSSELNVNALELEDSALYLCASIFPGLAAREQFFGPGTRLTVL.

The chain couples TRBV5-6 to TRBJ2-1; 8 nucleotides line up with TRBD2. The CDR3 runs 15 residues. Germline V gives CDR1 SGHDT, CDR2 YYEEEE. The V gene end was trimmed by 5 bases and the J gene end by 5 bases; junction bases not matched to a gene: 9. As DNA, the CDR3 is TGTGCCAGCAGGGTGGAGCTAGCGGGTCACAATGAGCAGTTCTTC. This codes for CASRVELAGHNEQFF.

The rearrangement uses TRBV6-6 and TRBJ2-1; no clear D. CDR3 length: 13 amino acids. In germline, CDR1 is MNHNY, CDR2 SVGAGI (reference sequence). V lost 3 bases, J lost 4 bases, and 7 bases lay in between. The CDR3 protein is CASSYFGYNEQFF. In DNA, the CDR3 is TGTGCCAGCAGTTATTTCGGGTACAATGAGCAGTTCTTC.

The chain joins TRBV6-1 to TRBJ1-1, with TRBD1 as a possible D gene (6 bases). Per the germline V gene, CDR1 is MNHNS and CDR2 is SASEGT. The CDR3 sequence is 14 residues long. The V end lost 4 bases, the J end lost 1 base, and 10 bases lay between the germline ends. The CDR3 DNA follows: TGTGCCAGCAGTGTGGGGGCCCCGAACACTGAAGCTTTCTTT. Amino acid sequence: CASSVGAPNTEAFF.

The chain recombines TRBV5-1 with TRBJ2-3, with D perhaps matching TRBD1 (6 bases). The CDR3 covers 16 residues. Germline V gene data show CDR1 as SGHRS and CDR2 as YFSETQ. V was clipped by 2 bases and J by 5 bases, with 18 bases between them. The CDR3 nucleotides read TGCGCCAGCAGCTTACGGCAGGGGTATGATGGAGATACGCAGTATTTT. The encoded protein is CASSLRQGYDGDTQYF. The full variable domain, completed using reference TRBV5-1 and TRBJ2-3, is KAGVTQTPRYLIKTRGQQVTLSCSPISGHRSVSWYQQTPGQGLQFLFEYFSETQRNKGNFPGRFSGRQFSNSRSEMNVSTLELGDSALYLCASSLRQGYDGDTQYFGPGTRLTVL.

The chain recombines TRBV12-5 with TRBJ1-2; D gene uncertain. This CDR3 is built from 14 residues. The germline gives CDR1 LGHNT, CDR2 FRNRAP. V was trimmed by 7 bases and J by 7 bases, leaving 19 bases between them. In DNA, the CDR3 is TGTGCTAGTGCCCCTTCGGGAGGAGGAGGTGGCTACACCTTC. Translating it yields CASAPSGGGGGYTF.

The CDR3 loop is CASSSAGDRETQYF. CDR3 DNA: TGTGCCAGCAGCTCGGCGGGGGACAGGGAGACCCAGTACTTC. V gene TRBV11-1 combines with J gene TRBJ2-7; possibly TRBD1 for D (8 bases). The J call may be wrong; the DNA end is better matched by TRBJ2-5. Germline lookup yields CDR1 SGHAT and CDR2 FQDESV (reference sequence). This CDR3 has 14 residues.